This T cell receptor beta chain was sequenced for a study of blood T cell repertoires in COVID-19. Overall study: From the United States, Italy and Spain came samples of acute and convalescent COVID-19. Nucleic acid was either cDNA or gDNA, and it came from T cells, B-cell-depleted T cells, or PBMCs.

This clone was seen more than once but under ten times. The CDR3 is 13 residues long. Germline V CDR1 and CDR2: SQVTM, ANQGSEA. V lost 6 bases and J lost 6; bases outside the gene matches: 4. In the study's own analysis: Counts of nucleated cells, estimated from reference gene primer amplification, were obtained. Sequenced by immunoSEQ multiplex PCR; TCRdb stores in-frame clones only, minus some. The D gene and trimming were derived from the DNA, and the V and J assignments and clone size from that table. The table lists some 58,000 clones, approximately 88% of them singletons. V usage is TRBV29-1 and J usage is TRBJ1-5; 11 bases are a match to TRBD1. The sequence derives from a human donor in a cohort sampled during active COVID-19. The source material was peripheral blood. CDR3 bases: TGCAGCGTCGGGACAGGGGGAGGTCAGCCCCAGCATTTT. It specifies CSVGTGGGQPQHF.